A selection of T cell receptor beta chains follows, all from one sample in a study of blood T cell repertoires in COVID-19. TCRdb's table, derived via immunoSEQ multiplex PCR, lists solely in-frame clones and lacks some. The table includes more than 110,000 clones, under 85% detected once. The sample taken for sequencing was peripheral blood. The receptor set was obtained from a human donor in a cohort sampled during active COVID-19. CDR3s include the opening cysteine and the closing phenylalanine or tryptophan. The listing skips clone size in some rows; elsewhere it reads once, few, many or a size class.

CDR3 length	clone size	V gene	J gene	CDR3 protein
13	NA	TRBV7-3	TRBJ2-3	CASRTSSTDTQYF
16	NA	TRBV24-1	TRBJ2-7	CATSPSPGQGPYEQYF
14	NA	TRBV6-2/TRBV6-3	TRBJ1-3	CASSYSDSGNTIYF
20	NA	TRBV4-2	TRBJ2-5	CASSQFGRTSGGGVQETQYF
14	NA	TRBV4-3	TRBJ2-5	CASSHGTRQETQYF
15	few	TRBV19	TRBJ2-7	CASSPERGASYEQYF
15	NA	TRBV28	TRBJ1-6	CASRLSQGSLSPLHF
13	NA	TRBV29-1	TRBJ2-7	CSVRTAGAYEQYF
16	NA	TRBV6-5	TRBJ2-6	CASSYSLSSGANVLTF
12	few	TRBV3-1/TRBV3-2	TRBJ1-1	CASSQDRTEAFF
14	NA	TRBV5-1	TRBJ2-7	CASHDTGGSYEQYF
17	few	TRBV7-2	TRBJ2-5	CASSPRLAGGIQETQYF
14	NA	TRBV2	TRBJ2-6	CASQGSSGANVLTF
15	NA	TRBV6-5	TRBJ2-7	CASSYLTGGVEEQYF
14	NA	TRBV4-1	TRBJ2-3	CASSRTGDTDTQYF